The 3 T cell receptor beta chains presented below share a single source sample, sequenced in a study of tumor-infiltrating lymphocytes in localized non-small cell lung cancer. Assay used: immunoSEQ multiplex PCR; TCRdb lists only in-frame clones, some missing. The profile shows 25,000 to 30,000 clones, 80% to 90% of them singletons. The specimen sequenced was lung tumor tissue. Receptors were obtained from a human donor with non-small cell lung cancer.

As for this clone: Other DNA sequences of this sample code for an identical CDR3. This chain joins TRBV7-2 and TRBJ2-5; 10 bases fit TRBD1. The CDR3 spans 14 residues. V was pared by 5 bases and J by 4 bases, with 4 bases of the junction left unmatched. Germline loops: CDR1 SGHTA, CDR2 FQGNSA. The CDR3 loop reads CASSLDRGRETQYF. CDR3 sequence (DNA): TGTGCCAGCAGCCTCGACAGGGGGCGAGAGACCCAGTACTTC.

This clone was found once. This chain joins TRBV6-1 and TRBJ1-1; D unclear. With 3 bases removed from V and 6 bases from J, the gap between germline ends came to 14 bases. The CDR3 is made up of 14 amino acids. Germline assignment: CDR1 MNHNS and CDR2 SASEGT. As DNA, the CDR3 is TGTGCCAGCAGTGACAACTTGTGGAGCCCTGAAGCTTTCTTT. It specifies CASSDNLWSPEAFF.

V is TRBV19 and J is TRBJ1-5; the D is unclear. This CDR3 has 14 residues. CDR1 and CDR2 from the germline V gene are LNHDA and SQIVND (reference sequence). The V and J ends lost 4 bases and 8 bases respectively, with 15 bases between them. CDR3 residues: CASSTLAGREPQHF. The CDR3 bases are TGTGCCAGTAGTACCCTGGCGGGGAGAGAGCCCCAGCATTTT.